This T cell receptor beta chain was retrieved from a study of blood T cell repertoires in COVID-19. In the study overall: From T cells, B-cell-depleted T cells, or PBMCs came the material, which was cDNA or gDNA.

The CDR3 consists of 12 residues. Germline CDR1 and CDR2: SGHNT and YYREEE (reference sequence). V lost 4 bases to trimming and J lost 6 bases, with 7 bases between them. Libraries were prepared by immunoSEQ multiplex PCR; TCRdb keeps only in-frame clonotypes and omits some of them. The sample shows about 210,000 clones, around four fifths of them seen only once. This chain connects TRBV5-4 to TRBJ2-2; D gene ambiguous. The receptor comes from a woman in her 50s with acute or convalescent COVID-19. Sequencing input: peripheral blood. The CDR3 sequence: CASSPPAGELFF. In nucleotides, the CDR3 is TGTGCCAGCAGCCCCCCAGCCGGGGAGCTGTTTTTT.